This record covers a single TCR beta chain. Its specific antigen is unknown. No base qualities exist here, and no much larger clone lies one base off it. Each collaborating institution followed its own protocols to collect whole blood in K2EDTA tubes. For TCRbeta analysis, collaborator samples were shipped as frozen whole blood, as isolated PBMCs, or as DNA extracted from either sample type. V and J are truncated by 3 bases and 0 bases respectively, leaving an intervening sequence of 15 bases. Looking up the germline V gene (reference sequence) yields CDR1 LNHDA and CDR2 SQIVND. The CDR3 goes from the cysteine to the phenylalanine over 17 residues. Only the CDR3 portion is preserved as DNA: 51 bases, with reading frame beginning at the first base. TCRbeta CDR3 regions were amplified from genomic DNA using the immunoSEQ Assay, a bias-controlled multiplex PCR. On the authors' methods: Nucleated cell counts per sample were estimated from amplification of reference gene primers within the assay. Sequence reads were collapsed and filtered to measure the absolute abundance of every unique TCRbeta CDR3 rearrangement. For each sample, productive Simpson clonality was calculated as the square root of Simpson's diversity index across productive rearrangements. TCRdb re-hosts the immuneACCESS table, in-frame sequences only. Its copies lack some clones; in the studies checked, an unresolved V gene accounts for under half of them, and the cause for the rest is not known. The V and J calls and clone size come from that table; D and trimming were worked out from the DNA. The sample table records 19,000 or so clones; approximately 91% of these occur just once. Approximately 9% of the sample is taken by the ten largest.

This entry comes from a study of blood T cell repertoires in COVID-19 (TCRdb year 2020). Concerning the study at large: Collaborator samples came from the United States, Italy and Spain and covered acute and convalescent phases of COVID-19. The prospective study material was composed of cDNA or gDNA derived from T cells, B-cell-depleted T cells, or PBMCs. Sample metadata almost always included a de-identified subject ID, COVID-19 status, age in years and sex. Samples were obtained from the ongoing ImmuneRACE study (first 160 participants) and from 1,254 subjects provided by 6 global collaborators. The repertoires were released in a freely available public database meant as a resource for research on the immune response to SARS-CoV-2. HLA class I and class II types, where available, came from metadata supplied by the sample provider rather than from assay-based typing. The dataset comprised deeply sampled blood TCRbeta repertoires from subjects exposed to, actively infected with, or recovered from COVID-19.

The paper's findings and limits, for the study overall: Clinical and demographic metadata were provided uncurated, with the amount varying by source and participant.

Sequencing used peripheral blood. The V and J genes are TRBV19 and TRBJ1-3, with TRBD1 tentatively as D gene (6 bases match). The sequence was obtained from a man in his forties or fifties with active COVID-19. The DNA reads TGTGCCAGTAGTATTCGACAGGAGGCCTTCTCTGGAAACACCATATATTTT. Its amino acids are CASSIRQEAFSGNTIYF.